This T cell receptor (beta chain) came from a study of human T cells and chemical hapten exposure. For the study at large: Donors were sensitized with 2% DPC on the upper inner arm.

The time point: patch test 1, 2 weeks after DPC sensitization. The treatment is: therapeutic diphenylcyclopropenone sensitization with weekly scalp DPC. Alopecia patients between 18 and 70 years old and suitable for DPC were used as donors. TCRdb used MiXCR to reprocess the RACE reads, holding one entry per CDR3 protein. In the table there are 150,000 to 200,000 distinct CDR3 sequences, around 24% of which are singletons. Per the germline V gene, CDR1 is LGHDT and CDR2 is YNNKEL (reference sequence). Trimming removed 4 bases from V and 0 bases from J, with 6 bases in between. The CDR3 runs 14 residues.

The sample was whole blood, taken in connection with sensitization to the hapten diphenylcyclopropenone (DPC). The sequence derives from a woman aged 50 to 60 with alopecia areata. Some clones in this sample may be carry-over from other donors' samples. The chain links TRBV3-1 to TRBJ2-2; possibly TRBD1 for D (6 bases). CDR3 loop: CASSRQANTGELFF. The CDR3 DNA follows: TGTGCCAGCAGCCGACAGGCGAACACCGGGGAGCTGTTTTTT. The full variable domain, in which reference TRBV3-1 and TRBJ2-2 provide the parts outside the CDR3, is DTAVSQTPKYLVTQMGNDKSIKCEQNLGHDTMYWYKQDSKKFLKIMFSYNNKELIINETVPNRFSPKSPDKAHLNLHINSLELGDSAVYFCASSRQANTGELFFGEGSRLTVL.